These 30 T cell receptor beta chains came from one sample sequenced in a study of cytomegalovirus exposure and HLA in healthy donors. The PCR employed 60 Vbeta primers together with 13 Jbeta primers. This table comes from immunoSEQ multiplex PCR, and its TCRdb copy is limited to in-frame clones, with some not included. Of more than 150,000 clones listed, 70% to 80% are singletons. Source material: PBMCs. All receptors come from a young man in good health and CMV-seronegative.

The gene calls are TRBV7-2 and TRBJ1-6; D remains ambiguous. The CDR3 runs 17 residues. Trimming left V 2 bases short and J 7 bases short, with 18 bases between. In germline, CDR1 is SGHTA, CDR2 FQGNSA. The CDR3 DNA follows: TGTGCCAGCAGCTTAATGGCCGGGATCTCGGGAAATTCACCCCTCCACTTT. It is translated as CASSLMAGISGNSPLHF.

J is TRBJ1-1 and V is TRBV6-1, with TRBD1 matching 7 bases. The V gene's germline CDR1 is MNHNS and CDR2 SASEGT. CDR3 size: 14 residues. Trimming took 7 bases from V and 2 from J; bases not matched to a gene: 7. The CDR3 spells CASKRQGGNTEAFF. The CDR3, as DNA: TGTGCCAGCAAACGACAGGGAGGAAACACTGAAGCTTTCTTT.

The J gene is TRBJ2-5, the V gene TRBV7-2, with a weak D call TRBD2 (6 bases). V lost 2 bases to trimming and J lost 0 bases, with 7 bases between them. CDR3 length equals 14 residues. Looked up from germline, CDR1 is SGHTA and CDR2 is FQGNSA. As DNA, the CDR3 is TGTGCCAGCAGCTTAAGGGACTACCAAGAGACCCAGTACTTC. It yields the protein CASSLRDYQETQYF.

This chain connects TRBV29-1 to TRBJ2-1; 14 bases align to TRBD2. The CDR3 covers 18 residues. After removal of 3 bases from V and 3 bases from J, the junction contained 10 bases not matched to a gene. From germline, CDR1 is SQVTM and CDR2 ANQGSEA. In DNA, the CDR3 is TGCAGCGTTGATTCTGGGACTAGCGGGAGTTCCAACTACAATGAGCAGTTCTTC. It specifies CSVDSGTSGSSNYNEQFF.

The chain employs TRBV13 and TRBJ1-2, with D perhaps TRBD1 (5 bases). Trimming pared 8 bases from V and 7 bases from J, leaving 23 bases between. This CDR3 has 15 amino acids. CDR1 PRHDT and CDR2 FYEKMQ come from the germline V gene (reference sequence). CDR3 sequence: CASSSESGRRGGYTF. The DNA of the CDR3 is TGTGCCAGCTCCTCGGAATCAGGGCGGCGGGGTGGCTACACCTTC.

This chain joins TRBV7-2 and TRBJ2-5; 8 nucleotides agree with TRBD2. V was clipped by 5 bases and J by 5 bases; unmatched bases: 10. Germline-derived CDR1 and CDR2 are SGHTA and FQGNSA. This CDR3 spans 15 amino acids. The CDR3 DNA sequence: TGTGCCAGCAGCCCACCCGGGACTAGGGTGGAGACCCAGTACTTC. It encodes CASSPPGTRVETQYF.

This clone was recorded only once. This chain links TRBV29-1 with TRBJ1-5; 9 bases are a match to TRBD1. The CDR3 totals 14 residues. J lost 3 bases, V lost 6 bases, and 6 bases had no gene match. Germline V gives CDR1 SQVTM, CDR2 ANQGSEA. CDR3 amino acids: CSVPGQGPNQPQHF. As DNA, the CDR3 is TGCAGCGTGCCGGGACAGGGACCCAATCAGCCCCAGCATTTT.

CDR3 residues: CASTRQLTHGYTF. CDR3 DNA sequence: TGTGCCAGCACCCGACAGTTGACGCATGGCTACACCTTC. V and J are TRBV2 and TRBJ1-2, with a possible D match to TRBD1 (5 bases). Trimming removed 7 bases at V and 6 bases at J, with 15 bases between. Per the germline V gene, CDR1 is SNHLY and CDR2 is FYNNEI. This CDR3 contains 13 residues. The entire variable domain, with the rest obtained from reference TRBV2 and TRBJ1-2, is as follows: EPEVTQTPSHQVTQMGQEVILRCVPISNHLYFYWYRQILGQKVEFLVSFYNNEISEKSEIFDDQFSVERPDGSNFTLKIRSTKLEDSAMYFCASTRQLTHGYTFGSGTRLTVV.

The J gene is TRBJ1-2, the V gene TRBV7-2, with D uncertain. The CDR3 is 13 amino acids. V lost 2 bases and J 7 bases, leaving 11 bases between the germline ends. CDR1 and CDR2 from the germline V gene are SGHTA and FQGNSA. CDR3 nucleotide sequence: TGTGCCAGCAGCTTATCTGGCTTTCGTGGCTACACCTTC. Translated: CASSLSGFRGYTF.

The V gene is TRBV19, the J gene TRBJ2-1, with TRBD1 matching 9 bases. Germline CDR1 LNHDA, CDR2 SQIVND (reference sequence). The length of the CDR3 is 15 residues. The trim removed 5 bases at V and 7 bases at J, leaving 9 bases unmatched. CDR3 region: CASSSGTGTLNEQFF. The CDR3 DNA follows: TGTGCCAGTAGTTCCGGGACAGGGACGCTGAATGAGCAGTTCTTC.

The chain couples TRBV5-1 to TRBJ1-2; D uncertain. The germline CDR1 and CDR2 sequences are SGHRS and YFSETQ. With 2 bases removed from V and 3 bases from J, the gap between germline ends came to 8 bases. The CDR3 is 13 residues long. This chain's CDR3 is CASSFSWYYGYTF. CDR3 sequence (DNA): TGCGCCAGCAGCTTTAGTTGGTACTATGGCTACACCTTC.

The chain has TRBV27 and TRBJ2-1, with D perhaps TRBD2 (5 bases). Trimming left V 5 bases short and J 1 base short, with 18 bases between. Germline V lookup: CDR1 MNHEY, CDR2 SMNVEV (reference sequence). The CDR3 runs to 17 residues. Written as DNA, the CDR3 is TGTGCCAGCAGTGGATCCGAGGGTCCCCGTTCCTACAATGAGCAGTTCTTC. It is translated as CASSGSEGPRSYNEQFF.

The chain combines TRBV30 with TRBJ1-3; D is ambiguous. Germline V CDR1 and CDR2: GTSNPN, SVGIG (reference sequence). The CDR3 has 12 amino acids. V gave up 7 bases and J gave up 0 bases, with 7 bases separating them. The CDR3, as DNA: TGTGCCTCAACCTACTCTGGAAACACCATATATTTT. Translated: CASTYSGNTIYF.

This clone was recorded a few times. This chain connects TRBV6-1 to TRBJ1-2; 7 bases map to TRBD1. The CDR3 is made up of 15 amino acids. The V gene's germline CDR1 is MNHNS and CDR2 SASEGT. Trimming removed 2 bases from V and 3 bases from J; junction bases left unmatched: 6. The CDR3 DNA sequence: TGTGCCAGCAGTGAACCCCGCCAGGGGGACTATGGCTACACCTTC. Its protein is CASSEPRQGDYGYTF.

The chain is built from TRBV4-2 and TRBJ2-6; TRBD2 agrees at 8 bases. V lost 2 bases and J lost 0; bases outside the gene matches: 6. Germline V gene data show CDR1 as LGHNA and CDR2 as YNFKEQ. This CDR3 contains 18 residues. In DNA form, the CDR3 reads TGTGCCAGCAGCCAAAGGCGGGGGGAGGTCTCTGGGGCCAACGTCCTGACTTTC. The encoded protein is CASSQRRGEVSGANVLTF.

The CDR3 region has the DNA TGTGCCAGCAGAAAAGGGACTATCGCCGGGAGTGAGCAGTTCTTC. Translating gives CASRKGTIAGSEQFF. The chain has TRBV11-2 and TRBJ2-1; 7 bases are a match to TRBD2. CDR3 length equals 15 residues. Trimming took 6 bases from V and 9 from J; bases not matched to a gene: 14. In germline, CDR1 is SGHAT, CDR2 FQNNGV.

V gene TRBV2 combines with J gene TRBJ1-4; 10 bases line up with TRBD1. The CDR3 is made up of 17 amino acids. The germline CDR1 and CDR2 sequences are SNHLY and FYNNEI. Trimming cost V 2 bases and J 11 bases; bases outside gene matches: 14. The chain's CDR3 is CASSERTGGRPLGKLFF. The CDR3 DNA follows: TGTGCCAGCAGTGAAAGGACAGGGGGACGCCCATTGGGGAAACTGTTTTTT.

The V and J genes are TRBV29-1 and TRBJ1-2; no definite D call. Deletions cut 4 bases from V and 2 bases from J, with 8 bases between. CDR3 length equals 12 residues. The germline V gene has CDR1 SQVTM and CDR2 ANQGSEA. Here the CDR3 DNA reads TGCAGCGTTGGTCCAGGAAACTATGGCTACACCTTC. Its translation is CSVGPGNYGYTF. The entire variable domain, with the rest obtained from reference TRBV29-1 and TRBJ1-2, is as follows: SAVISQKPSRDICQRGTSLTIQCQVDSQVTMMFWYRQQPGQSLTLIATANQGSEATYESGFVIDKFPISRPNLTFSTLTVSNMSPEDSSIYLCSVGPGNYGYTFGSGTRLTVV.

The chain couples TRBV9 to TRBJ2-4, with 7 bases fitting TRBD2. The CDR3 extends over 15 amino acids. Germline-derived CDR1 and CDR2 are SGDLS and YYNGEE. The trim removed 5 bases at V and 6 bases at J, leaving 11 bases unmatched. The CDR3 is CASSLFTGEGNIQYF. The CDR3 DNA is TGTGCCAGCAGTCTCTTTACCGGGGAGGGAAACATTCAGTACTTC.

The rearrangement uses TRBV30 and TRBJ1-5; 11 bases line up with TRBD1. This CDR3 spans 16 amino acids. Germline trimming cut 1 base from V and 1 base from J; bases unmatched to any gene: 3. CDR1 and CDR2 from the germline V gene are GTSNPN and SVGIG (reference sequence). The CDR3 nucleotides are TGTGCCTGGAGTGGAGGGACAGGGGGGAGCAATCAGCCCCAGCATTTT. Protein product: CAWSGGTGGSNQPQHF.

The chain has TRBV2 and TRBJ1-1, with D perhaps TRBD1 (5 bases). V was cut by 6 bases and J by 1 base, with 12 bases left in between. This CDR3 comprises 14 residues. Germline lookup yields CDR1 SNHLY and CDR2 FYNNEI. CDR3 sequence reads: CASSPTARNTEAFF. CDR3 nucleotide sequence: TGTGCCAGCAGCCCGACAGCGCGGAACACTGAAGCTTTCTTT.

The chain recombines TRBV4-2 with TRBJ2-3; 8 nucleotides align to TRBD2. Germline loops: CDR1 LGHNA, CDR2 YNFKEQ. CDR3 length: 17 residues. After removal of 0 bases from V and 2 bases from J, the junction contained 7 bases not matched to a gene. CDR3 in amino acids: CASSQDLSGSYTDTQYF. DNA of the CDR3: TGTGCCAGCAGCCAAGATCTCAGCGGGAGCTACACAGATACGCAGTATTTT.

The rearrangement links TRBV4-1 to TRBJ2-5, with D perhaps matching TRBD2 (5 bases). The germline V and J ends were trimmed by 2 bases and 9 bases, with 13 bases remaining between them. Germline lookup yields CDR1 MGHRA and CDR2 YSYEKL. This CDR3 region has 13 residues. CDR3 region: CASSQLGFGAQYF. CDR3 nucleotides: TGCGCCAGCAGCCAACTAGGGTTCGGGGCCCAGTACTTC.

This CDR3 is CAWSSQGTGELFF. The CDR3, as DNA: TGTGCCTGGAGTTCACAGGGGACCGGGGAGCTGTTTTTT. The genes are TRBV30 and TRBJ2-2; 7 positions match TRBD1. The CDR3 covers 13 residues. Germline lookup yields CDR1 GTSNPN and CDR2 SVGIG (reference sequence). The V segment lost 2 bases and the J segment 5 bases; nucleotides outside the gene matches: 2.

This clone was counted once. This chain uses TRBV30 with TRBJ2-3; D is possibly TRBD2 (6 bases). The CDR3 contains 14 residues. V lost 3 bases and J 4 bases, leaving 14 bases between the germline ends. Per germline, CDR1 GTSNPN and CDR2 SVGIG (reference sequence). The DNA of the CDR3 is TGTGCCTGGAGCCCGGGAGCCCGCCCAGATACGCAGTATTTT. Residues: CAWSPGARPDTQYF.

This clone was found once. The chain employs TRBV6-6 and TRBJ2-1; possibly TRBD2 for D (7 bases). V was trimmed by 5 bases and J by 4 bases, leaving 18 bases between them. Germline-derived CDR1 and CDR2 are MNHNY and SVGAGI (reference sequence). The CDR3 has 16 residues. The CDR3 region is CASSALWGGPYNEQFF. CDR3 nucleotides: TGTGCCAGCAGTGCATTATGGGGGGGGCCTTACAATGAGCAGTTCTTC.

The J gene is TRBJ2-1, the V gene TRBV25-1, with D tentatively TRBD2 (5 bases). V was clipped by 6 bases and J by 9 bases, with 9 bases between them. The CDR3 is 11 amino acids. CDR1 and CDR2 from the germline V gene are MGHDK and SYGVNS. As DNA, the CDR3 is TGTGCCAGCAGCCTAGCATTTGAGCAGTTCTTC. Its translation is CASSLAFEQFF.

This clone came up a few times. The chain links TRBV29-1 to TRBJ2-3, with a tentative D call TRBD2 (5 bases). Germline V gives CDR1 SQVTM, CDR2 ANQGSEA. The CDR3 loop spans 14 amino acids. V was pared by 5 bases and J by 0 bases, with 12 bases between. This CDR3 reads CSVFFQRSTDTQYF. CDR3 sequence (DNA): TGCAGCGTTTTTTTCCAGCGGAGCACAGATACGCAGTATTTT.

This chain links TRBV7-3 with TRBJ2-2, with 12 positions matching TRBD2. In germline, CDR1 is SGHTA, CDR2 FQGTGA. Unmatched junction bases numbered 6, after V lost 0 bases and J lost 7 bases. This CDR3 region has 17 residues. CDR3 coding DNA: TGTGCCAGCAGCTTAACGCCTGGACTAGCGGGATACGGGGAGCTGTTTTTT. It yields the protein CASSLTPGLAGYGELFF.

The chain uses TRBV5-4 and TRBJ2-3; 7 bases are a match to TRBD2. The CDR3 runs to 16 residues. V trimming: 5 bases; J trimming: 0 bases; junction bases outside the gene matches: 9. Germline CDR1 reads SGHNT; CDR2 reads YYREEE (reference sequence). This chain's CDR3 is CASRKFSGASTDTQYF. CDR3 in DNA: TGTGCCAGCAGAAAGTTCAGCGGGGCTAGCACAGATACGCAGTATTTT.